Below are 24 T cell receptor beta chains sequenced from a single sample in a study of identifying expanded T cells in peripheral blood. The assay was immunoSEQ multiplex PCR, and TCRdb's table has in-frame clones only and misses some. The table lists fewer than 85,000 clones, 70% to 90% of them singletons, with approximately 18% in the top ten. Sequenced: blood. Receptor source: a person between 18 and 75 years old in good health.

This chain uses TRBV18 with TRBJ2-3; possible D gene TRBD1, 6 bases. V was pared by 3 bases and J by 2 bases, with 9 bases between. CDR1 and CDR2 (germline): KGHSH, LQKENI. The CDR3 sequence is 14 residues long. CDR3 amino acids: CASSPDSHTDTQYF. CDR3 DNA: TGTGCCAGCTCACCGGACAGTCACACAGATACGCAGTATTTT. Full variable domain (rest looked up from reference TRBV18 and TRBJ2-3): NAGVMQNPRHLVRRRGQEARLRCSPMKGHSHVYWYRQLPEEGLKFMVYLQKENIIDESGMPKERFSAEFPKEGPSILRIQQVVRGDSAAYFCASSPDSHTDTQYFGPGTRLTVL.

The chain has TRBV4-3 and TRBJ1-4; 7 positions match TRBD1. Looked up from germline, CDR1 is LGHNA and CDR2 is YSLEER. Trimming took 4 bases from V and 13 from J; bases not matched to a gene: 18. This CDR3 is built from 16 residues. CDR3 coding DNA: TGCGCCAGCAGCCTTGGGACAGACCTCTCCTTAAAAGGACTGTTTTTT. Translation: CASSLGTDLSLKGLFF.

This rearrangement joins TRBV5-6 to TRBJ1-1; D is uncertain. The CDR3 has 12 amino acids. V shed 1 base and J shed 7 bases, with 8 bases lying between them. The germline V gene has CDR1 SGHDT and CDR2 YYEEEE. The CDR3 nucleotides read TGTGCCAGCAGCTTGTTTGCCGGTGAAGCTTTCTTT. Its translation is CASSLFAGEAFF.

CDR3 residues: CASSDDQAISGNTIYF. CDR3 DNA: TGTGCCAGCAGTGACGACCAGGCCATCTCTGGAAACACCATATATTTT. This chain uses TRBV2 with TRBJ1-3, with D unclear. Germline V gives CDR1 SNHLY, CDR2 FYNNEI. There are 16 residues in the CDR3. V gave up 3 bases and J gave up 0 bases, with 12 bases separating them.

The CDR3, as DNA: TGTGCCAGCAGCCGCCTAGCGGGAGTCTCCACAGATACGCAGTATTTT. This codes for CASSRLAGVSTDTQYF. The chain carries TRBV28 and TRBJ2-3, with 10 bases that match TRBD2. There are 16 residues in the CDR3. With 6 bases clipped from V and 2 bases from J, the junction kept 8 bases outside the gene matches. Germline CDR1 reads MDHEN; CDR2 reads SYDVKM.

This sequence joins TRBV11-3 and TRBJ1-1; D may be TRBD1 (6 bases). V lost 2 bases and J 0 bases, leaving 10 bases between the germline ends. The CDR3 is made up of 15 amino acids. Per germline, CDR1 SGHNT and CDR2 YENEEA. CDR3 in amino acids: CASSLSGAVNTEAFF. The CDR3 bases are TGTGCCAGCAGCTTATCAGGGGCCGTGAACACTGAAGCTTTCTTT. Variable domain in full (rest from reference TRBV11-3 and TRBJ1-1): EAGVVQSPRYKIIEKKQPVAFWCNPISGHNTLYWYLQNLGQGPELLIRYENEEAVDDSQLPKDRFSAERLKGVDSTLKIQPAELGDSAVYLCASSLSGAVNTEAFFGQGTRLTVV.

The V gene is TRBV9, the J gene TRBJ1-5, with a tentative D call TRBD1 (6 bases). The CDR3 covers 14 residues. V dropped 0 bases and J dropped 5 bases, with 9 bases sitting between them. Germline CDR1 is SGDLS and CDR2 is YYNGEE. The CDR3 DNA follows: TGTGCCAGCAGCGTAGGGGGGGCAGATCAGCCCCAGCATTTT. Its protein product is CASSVGGADQPQHF.

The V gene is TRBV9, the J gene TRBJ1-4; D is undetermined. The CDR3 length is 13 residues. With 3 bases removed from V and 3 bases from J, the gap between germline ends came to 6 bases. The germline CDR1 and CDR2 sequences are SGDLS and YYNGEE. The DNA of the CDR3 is TGTGCCAGCAGCGAAGACCCTAATGAAAAACTGTTTTTT. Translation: CASSEDPNEKLFF.

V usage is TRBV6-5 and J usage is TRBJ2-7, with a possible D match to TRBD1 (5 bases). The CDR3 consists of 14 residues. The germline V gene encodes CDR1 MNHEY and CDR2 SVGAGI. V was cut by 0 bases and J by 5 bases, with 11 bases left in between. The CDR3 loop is CASSYSGQGNEQYF. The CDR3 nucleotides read TGTGCCAGCAGTTACTCTGGCCAGGGAAACGAGCAGTACTTC.

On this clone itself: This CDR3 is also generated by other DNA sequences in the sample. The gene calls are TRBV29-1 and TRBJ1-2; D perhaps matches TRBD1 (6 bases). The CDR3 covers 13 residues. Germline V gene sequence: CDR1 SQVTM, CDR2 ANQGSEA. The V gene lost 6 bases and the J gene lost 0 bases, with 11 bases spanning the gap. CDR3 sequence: CSVETGANYGYTF. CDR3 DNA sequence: TGCAGCGTAGAGACAGGAGCTAACTATGGCTACACCTTC.

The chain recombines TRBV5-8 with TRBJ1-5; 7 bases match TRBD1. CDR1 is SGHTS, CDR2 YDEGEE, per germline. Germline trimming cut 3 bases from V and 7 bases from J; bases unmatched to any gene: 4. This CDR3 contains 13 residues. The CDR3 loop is CASSSTGIQPQHF. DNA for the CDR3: TGTGCCAGCAGCTCGACAGGGATCCAGCCCCAGCATTTT.

Written as DNA, the CDR3 is TGCGCCAGCAGCCCCCGGGAGCGCGGGGGTATGACAGATACGCAGTATTTT. Residues: CASSPRERGGMTDTQYF. V is TRBV4-1 and J is TRBJ2-3; 7 bases match TRBD2. The CDR3 runs to 17 residues. The V gene end was trimmed by 4 bases and the J gene end by 3 bases; junction bases not matched to a gene: 13. Looked up from germline, CDR1 is MGHRA and CDR2 is YSYEKL.

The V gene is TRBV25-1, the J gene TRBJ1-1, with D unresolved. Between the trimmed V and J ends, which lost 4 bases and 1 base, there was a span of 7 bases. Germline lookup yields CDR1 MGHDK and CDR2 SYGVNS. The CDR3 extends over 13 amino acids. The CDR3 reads CASSVSRNTEAFF. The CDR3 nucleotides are TGTGCCAGCAGTGTTTCACGGAACACTGAAGCTTTCTTT. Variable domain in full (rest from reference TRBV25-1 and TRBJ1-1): EADIYQTPRYLVIGTGKKITLECSQTMGHDKMYWYQQDPGMELHLIHYSYGVNSTEKGDLSSESTVSRIRTEHFPLTLESARPSHTSQYLCASSVSRNTEAFFGQGTRLTVV.

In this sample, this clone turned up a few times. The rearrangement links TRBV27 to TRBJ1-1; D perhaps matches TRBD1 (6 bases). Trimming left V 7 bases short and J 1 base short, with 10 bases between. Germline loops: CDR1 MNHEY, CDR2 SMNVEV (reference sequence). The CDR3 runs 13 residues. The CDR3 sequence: CASKGGPNTEAFF. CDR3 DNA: TGTGCCAGCAAGGGGGGACCGAACACTGAAGCTTTCTTT.

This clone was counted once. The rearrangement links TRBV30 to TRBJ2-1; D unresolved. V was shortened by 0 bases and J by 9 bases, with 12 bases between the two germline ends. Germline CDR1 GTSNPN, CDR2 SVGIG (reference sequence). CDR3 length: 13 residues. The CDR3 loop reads CAWSVNLDFEQFF. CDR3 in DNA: TGTGCCTGGAGTGTCAATTTAGACTTTGAGCAGTTCTTC.

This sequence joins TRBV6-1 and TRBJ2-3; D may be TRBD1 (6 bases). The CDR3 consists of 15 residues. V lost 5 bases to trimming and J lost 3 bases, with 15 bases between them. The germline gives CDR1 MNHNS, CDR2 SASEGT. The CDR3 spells CASSSRTDYTDTQYF. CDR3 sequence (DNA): TGTGCCAGCAGTTCTCGGACAGATTATACAGATACGCAGTATTTT.

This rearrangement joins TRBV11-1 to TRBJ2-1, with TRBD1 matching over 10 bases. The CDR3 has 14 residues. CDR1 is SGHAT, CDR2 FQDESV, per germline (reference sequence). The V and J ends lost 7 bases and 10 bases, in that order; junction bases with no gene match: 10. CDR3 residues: CASTLDRGDREQFF. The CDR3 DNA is TGTGCCAGCACCCTGGACAGGGGGGACAGGGAGCAGTTCTTC.

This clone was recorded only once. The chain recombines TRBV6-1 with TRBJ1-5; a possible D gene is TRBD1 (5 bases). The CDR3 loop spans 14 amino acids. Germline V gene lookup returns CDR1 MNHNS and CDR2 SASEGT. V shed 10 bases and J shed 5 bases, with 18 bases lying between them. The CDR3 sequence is CATQTAFEDQPQHF. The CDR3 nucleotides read TGTGCCACCCAGACAGCCTTCGAAGATCAGCCCCAGCATTTT.

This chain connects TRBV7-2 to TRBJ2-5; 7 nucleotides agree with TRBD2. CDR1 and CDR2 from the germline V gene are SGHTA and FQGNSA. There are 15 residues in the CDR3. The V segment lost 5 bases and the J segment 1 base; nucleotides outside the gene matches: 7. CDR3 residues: CASSASGGTQETQYF. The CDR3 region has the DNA TGTGCCAGCAGCGCCTCCGGGGGGACCCAAGAGACCCAGTACTTC.

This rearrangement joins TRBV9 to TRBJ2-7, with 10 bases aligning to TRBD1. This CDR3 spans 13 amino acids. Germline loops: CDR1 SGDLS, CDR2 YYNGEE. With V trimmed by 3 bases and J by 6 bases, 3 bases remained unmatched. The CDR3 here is CASSEGQGSEQYF. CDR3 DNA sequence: TGTGCCAGCAGCGAGGGACAGGGGAGCGAGCAGTACTTC.

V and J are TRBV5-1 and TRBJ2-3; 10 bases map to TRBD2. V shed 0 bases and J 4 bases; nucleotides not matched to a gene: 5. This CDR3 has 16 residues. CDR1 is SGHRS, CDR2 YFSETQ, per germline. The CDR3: CASSLEASGSADTQYF. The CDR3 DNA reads TGCGCCAGCAGCTTGGAGGCTAGCGGGAGTGCAGATACGCAGTATTTT.

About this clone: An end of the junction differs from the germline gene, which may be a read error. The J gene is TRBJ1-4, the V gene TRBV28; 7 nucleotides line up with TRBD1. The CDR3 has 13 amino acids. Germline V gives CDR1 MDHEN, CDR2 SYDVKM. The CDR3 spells CASSVMRVGQPNF. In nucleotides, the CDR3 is TGTGCCAGCAGTGTTATGAGGGTGGGACAGCCGAATTTT.

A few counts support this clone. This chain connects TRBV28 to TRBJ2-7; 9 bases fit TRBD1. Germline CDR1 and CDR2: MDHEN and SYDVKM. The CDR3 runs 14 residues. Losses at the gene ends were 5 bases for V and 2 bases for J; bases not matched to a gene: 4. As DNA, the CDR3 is TGTGCCAGCAGTGTGACAGGGGGAACCTACGAGCAGTACTTC. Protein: CASSVTGGTYEQYF. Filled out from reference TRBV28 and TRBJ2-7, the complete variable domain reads DVKVTQSSRYLVKRTGEKVFLECVQDMDHENMFWYRQDPGLGLRLIYFSYDVKMKEKGDIPEGYSVSREKKERFSLILESASTNQTSMYLCASSVTGGTYEQYFGPGTRLTVT.

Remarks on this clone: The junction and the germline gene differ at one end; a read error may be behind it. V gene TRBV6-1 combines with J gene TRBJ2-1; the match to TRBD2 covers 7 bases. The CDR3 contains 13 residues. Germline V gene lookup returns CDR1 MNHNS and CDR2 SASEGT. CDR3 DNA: TGTGCCAGCAGTGGACTAGCCTATAATGAGCAGTTCTTC. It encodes CASSGLAYNEQFF.